The clone carrying this TCR beta chain has a count of ten or more. TCRdb recomputed calls from the RT-PCR reads with MiXCR, one row per CDR3 protein. The profile shows about 570,000 distinct CDR3 sequences, around 11% of them singletons. These data originate in a study of response to subunit inactivated influenza vaccine. Trimming took off 1 base at V and 7 bases at J, with 14 bases between the two ends. The length of the CDR3 is 15 residues. The germline gives CDR1 SGHTA, CDR2 FQGNSA. The sequenced sample was PBMCs from blood, obtained on the day of vaccination. The chain recombines TRBV7-2 with TRBJ2-1; a possible D gene is TRBD1 (5 bases). This sequence was found in a man aged 50 to 59 who received an inactivated influenza vaccine. CDR3 amino acids: CASSLVGSGLNEQFF. The CDR3 nucleotides are TGTGCCAGCAGCTTAGTGGGTTCAGGGCTAAATGAGCAGTTCTTC.